The present TCR beta chain was sequenced within a study of CD8+CD57+ T cells in acquired aplastic anemia. Study as a whole: The DNA of sorted CD4+ and CD8+ cells averaged roughly 3.2 ug.

The CDR3 length is 15 residues. Germline assignment: CDR1 SNHLY and CDR2 FYNNEI. The V end was cut by 3 bases, the J end by 0 bases, with 11 bases between. Genomic DNA acted as the template from which TCR beta VDJ combination and CDR3 sequence profiling were carried out. Using its own MiXCR run on the reads, TCRdb lists one record per CDR3 protein. The repertoire holds 150,000 to 200,000 distinct CDR3 sequences, with 45% to 55% as singletons. Worth noting for this clonotype: The antigen is undetermined.

General observations from the study: Found in both controls and patients were approximately 31 CD8+ CDR3 sequences. CD8+ Simpson's diversity showed no significant patient-control difference.

In patients chosen for sequencing, flow cytometry had shown CD8+CD57+ cell expansion. None of the patients had been given any therapy when their blood was sampled. Material for sequencing was sorted CD4+, CD8+, or CD8+CD57+ T cells (not recorded which) from PBMCs. The genes are TRBV2 and TRBJ2-5; D unresolved. This receptor was identified in a human donor with aplastic anemia. The CDR3 is CASSELSDHQETQYF. DNA for the CDR3: TGTGCCAGCAGTGAGCTGTCAGACCACCAAGAGACCCAGTACTTC.